The 28 T cell receptor beta chains listed next were all sequenced from one sample in a study of T-cell reconstitution after alpha-beta-depleted transplantation in children. A library of TCRbeta sequences, prepared with unique molecular identifiers, was generated. TCRdb recomputed calls from the PCR reads with MiXCR, one row per CDR3 protein. Altogether about 410,000 distinct CDR3 sequences are present, 20% being singletons, with the ten largest covering 3.5% to 4%. This sample comprised PBMCs from the stem cell graft donor, obtained from the stem cell graft. The receptors here all came from a human donor who donated a stem cell graft to a child with acute myeloid leukemia.

In its sample, this clonotype was seen many times. This chain links TRBV29-1 with TRBJ2-7; possibly TRBD1 for D (8 bases). This CDR3 is built from 17 residues. With 1 base removed from V and 4 bases from J, the gap between germline ends came to 23 bases. The V gene's germline CDR1 is SQVTM and CDR2 ANQGSEA. The CDR3 spells CSVEGGGTGRPAYEQYF. The CDR3 DNA follows: TGCAGCGTTGAAGGGGGGGGGACAGGACGACCTGCATACGAGCAGTACTTC.

The CDR3 spells CASSPLSETQYF. The CDR3 DNA follows: TGTGCCAGCAGCCCCCTTTCGGAGACCCAGTACTTC. V gene TRBV7-7 combines with J gene TRBJ2-5; D remains unclear. Between the trimmed V and J ends, which lost 5 bases and 5 bases, there was a span of 9 bases. This CDR3 is built from 12 residues. Germline V gene sequence: CDR1 SSHAT, CDR2 FNYEAQ (reference sequence).

This clonotype was detected a few times. The rearrangement links TRBV21-1 to TRBJ1-1; whether TRBD1, the table's D call, matches the DNA was not checked. TRBV21-1 constitutes a pseudogene. CDR3 length equals 18 residues. CDR3 sequence: CASSKEYAGEKMNTEAFF. As DNA, the CDR3 is TGTGCCAGCAGCAAAGAGTACGCAGGGGAGAAAATGAACACTGAAGCTTTCTTT.

The chain has TRBV20-1 and TRBJ1-4; D remains ambiguous. The V and J ends lost 6 bases and 0 bases respectively, with 11 bases between them. Looked up from germline, CDR1 is DFQATT and CDR2 is SNEGSKA (reference sequence). This CDR3 region has 14 residues. The chain's CDR3 is CSAAEGATNEKLFF. The CDR3 DNA is TGCAGTGCCGCAGAAGGTGCAACTAATGAAAAACTGTTTTTT.

The genes are TRBV24-1 and TRBJ2-3; D may be TRBD2 (5 bases). The V end lost 4 bases, the J end lost 6 bases, and 16 bases lay between the germline ends. The CDR3 is 15 residues long. Germline loops: CDR1 KGHDR, CDR2 SFDVKD. In DNA, the CDR3 is TGTGCCACCAGTGAGCCGGGAAGTAATAAGGATACGCAGTATTTT. Protein sequence: CATSEPGSNKDTQYF.

The chain recombines TRBV11-1 with TRBJ1-5; 8 nucleotides line up with TRBD1. V shed 4 bases, J shed 5 bases, and the junction held 1 base outside the gene matches. CDR3 length: 13 amino acids. Germline V CDR1 and CDR2: SGHAT, FQDESV (reference sequence). The CDR3 here is CASSSDRDQPQHF. The CDR3 coding sequence is TGTGCCAGCAGCTCGGACAGGGATCAGCCCCAGCATTTT.

This clonotype turned up a few times. The chain recombines TRBV29-1 with TRBJ2-7, with 10 bases fitting TRBD2. Trimming cost V 4 bases and J 4 bases; bases outside gene matches: 13. The germline V gene encodes CDR1 SQVTM and CDR2 ANQGSEA. The CDR3 has 16 amino acids. CDR3 amino acids: CSVGSSGSERLYEQYF. The CDR3 nucleotides are TGCAGCGTTGGGTCTAGCGGGAGCGAAAGGTTATACGAGCAGTACTTC.

This clonotype was seen a few times. This chain uses TRBV2 with TRBJ2-7; D call uncertain. This CDR3 comprises 13 residues. The germline V and J ends were trimmed by 8 bases and 6 bases, with 17 bases remaining between them. Germline lookup yields CDR1 SNHLY and CDR2 FYNNEI. The CDR3 DNA reads TGTGCCAGCGGTTTGCAGGACCCTCGCGAGCAGTACTTC. The encoded protein is CASGLQDPREQYF. Variable domain in full (rest from reference TRBV2 and TRBJ2-7): EPEVTQTPSHQVTQMGQEVILRCVPISNHLYFYWYRQILGQKVEFLVSFYNNEISEKSEIFDDQFSVERPDGSNFTLKIRSTKLEDSAMYFCASGLQDPREQYFGPGTRLTVT.

The gene calls are TRBV5-1 and TRBJ2-1, with TRBD2 matching 8 bases. With 0 bases clipped from V and 4 bases from J, the junction kept 3 bases outside the gene matches. This CDR3 comprises 15 residues. Germline V gene sequence: CDR1 SGHRS, CDR2 YFSETQ. CDR3 region: CASSLVSGGYNEQFF. The CDR3 DNA reads as TGCGCCAGCAGCTTGGTCTCGGGAGGGTACAATGAGCAGTTCTTC.

This clonotype was detected a few times. This CDR3 reads CASTNPGNSGANVLTF. Here the CDR3 DNA reads TGTGCCAGCACCAACCCAGGGAACTCTGGGGCCAACGTCCTGACTTTC. The chain joins TRBV28 to TRBJ2-6; D perhaps matches TRBD1 (5 bases). V lost 7 bases and J 0 bases, leaving 13 bases between the germline ends. Germline CDR1 MDHEN, CDR2 SYDVKM. The CDR3 contains 16 residues. Complete variable domain (other parts from reference TRBV28 and TRBJ2-6): DVKVTQSSRYLVKRTGEKVFLECVQDMDHENMFWYRQDPGLGLRLIYFSYDVKMKEKGDIPEGYSVSREKKERFSLILESASTNQTSMYLCASTNPGNSGANVLTFGAGSRLTVL.

This clonotype was observed a few times. The chain recombines TRBV14 with TRBJ2-1, with D uncertain. The CDR3 has 14 residues. Germline CDR1 and CDR2: SGHDN and FVKESK. The V and J ends lost 0 bases and 2 bases respectively, with 5 bases between them. The CDR3 coding sequence is TGTGCCAGCAGCCAAGATACACCCTACAATGAGCAGTTCTTC. The encoded protein is CASSQDTPYNEQFF.

The V call is TRBV9, the J call TRBJ2-1, with D possibly being TRBD1 or TRBD2 (5 bases each). The CDR3 runs to 16 residues. V was cut by 0 bases and J by 3 bases, with 13 bases left in between. Germline V gives CDR1 SGDLS, CDR2 YYNGEE. CDR3 loop: CASSVGGLRGYNEQFF. The CDR3 coding sequence is TGTGCCAGCAGCGTAGGAGGGTTGAGGGGCTACAATGAGCAGTTCTTC.

This clonotype was observed a few times. The chain employs TRBV9 and TRBJ2-7; no clear D gene. Trimming cost V 0 bases and J 0 bases, with 10 bases left between them. The germline V gene encodes CDR1 SGDLS and CDR2 YYNGEE. This CDR3 has 15 residues. The CDR3 DNA reads TGTGCCAGCAGCGTAGGCCAATTCAGCTCCTACGAGCAGTACTTC. This sequence encodes CASSVGQFSSYEQYF.

This clonotype was found a few times. The V gene is TRBV29-1, the J gene TRBJ2-5; D gene unclear. Between the trimmed V and J ends, which lost 3 bases and 5 bases, there was a span of 13 bases. This CDR3 spans 13 amino acids. Per the germline V gene, CDR1 is SQVTM and CDR2 is ANQGSEA. The CDR3 nucleotides are TGCAGCGTTGAGGGCAGTAGGCGGGAGACCCAGTACTTC. Encoded protein: CSVEGSRRETQYF. Full variable domain (remainder filled in from reference TRBV29-1 and TRBJ2-5): SAVISQKPSRDICQRGTSLTIQCQVDSQVTMMFWYRQQPGQSLTLIATANQGSEATYESGFVIDKFPISRPNLTFSTLTVSNMSPEDSSIYLCSVEGSRRETQYFGPGTRLLVL.

This clonotype was seen at least ten times. This chain links TRBV20-1 with TRBJ2-2, with 12 positions matching TRBD2. The CDR3 runs 18 residues. Trimming removed 5 bases from V and 3 bases from J; junction bases left unmatched: 13. CDR1 and CDR2 (germline): DFQATT, SNEGSKA (reference sequence). The CDR3 is CSAPPTSGRGRYTGELFF. DNA of the CDR3: TGCAGTGCTCCTCCGACTAGCGGGAGAGGTCGCTACACCGGGGAGCTGTTTTTT.

This clonotype was counted only a few times. The rearrangement links TRBV20-1 to TRBJ2-7; no firm D call. V lost 6 bases, J lost 0 bases, and 9 bases lay in between. This CDR3 comprises 12 residues. Germline V gene data show CDR1 as DFQATT and CDR2 as SNEGSKA (reference sequence). The CDR3 DNA is TGCAGTGCCGCCGTAAGCTCCTACGAGCAGTACTTC. Its protein product is CSAAVSSYEQYF.

The rearrangement links TRBV6-1 to TRBJ2-5; D unclear. Between the trimmed V and J ends, which lost 5 bases and 0 bases, there was a span of 13 bases. Per the germline V gene, CDR1 is MNHNS and CDR2 is SASEGT. This CDR3 is 15 amino acids long. The CDR3, as DNA: TGTGCCAGCAGTCTTTTCTTTGCGTACCAAGAGACCCAGTACTTC. It is translated as CASSLFFAYQETQYF.

This clonotype was seen only a few times. This chain uses TRBV27 with TRBJ2-1; D might be TRBD2 (6 bases). The CDR3 spans 14 residues. Germline assignment: CDR1 MNHEY and CDR2 SMNVEV (reference sequence). V lost 5 bases to trimming and J lost 2 bases, with 10 bases between them. The CDR3 reads CASSPGGTYNEQFF. The CDR3 DNA is TGTGCCAGCAGTCCCGGAGGGACCTACAATGAGCAGTTCTTC.

This clonotype came up many times. The chain combines TRBV20-1 with TRBJ1-5; unclear D gene. Per germline, CDR1 DFQATT and CDR2 SNEGSKA (reference sequence). The CDR3 covers 14 residues. Trimming stripped 0 bases from V and 7 bases from J, with 13 bases between. The CDR3 here is CSAREVRATQPQHF. The CDR3 region has the DNA TGCAGTGCTAGAGAGGTCCGTGCGACACAGCCCCAGCATTTT.

A few counts support this clonotype. CDR3 coding DNA: TGTGCCAGCAGCCGTGGACTAGTACAGGGGGCATATGGTGAGCAGTTCTTC. It yields the protein CASSRGLVQGAYGEQFF. The rearrangement uses TRBV12-3 or TRBV12-4 and TRBJ2-1, with 9 bases aligning to TRBD1. V shed 6 bases, J shed 9 bases, and the junction held 18 bases outside the gene matches. The CDR3 has 17 amino acids.

The chain recombines TRBV20-1 with TRBJ2-5; the match to TRBD2 covers 13 bases. Germline V lookup: CDR1 DFQATT, CDR2 SNEGSKA (reference sequence). With 0 bases clipped from V and 4 bases from J, the junction kept 5 bases outside the gene matches. This CDR3 region has 16 residues. The CDR3: CSARDWTSGRGETQYF. CDR3 nucleotides: TGCAGTGCTAGAGATTGGACTAGCGGGAGAGGAGAGACCCAGTACTTC.

V gene TRBV29-1 combines with J gene TRBJ1-2; weak D call: TRBD1 (5 bases). The length of the CDR3 is 13 residues. With 3 bases removed from V and 4 bases from J, the gap between germline ends came to 12 bases. Germline CDR1 is SQVTM and CDR2 is ANQGSEA. Here the CDR3 reads CSVDGGSGYGYTF. The CDR3 DNA reads TGCAGCGTTGACGGGGGGTCGGGCTATGGCTACACCTTC.

The sample holds a few counts of this clonotype. The chain is built from TRBV10-3 and TRBJ2-7, with TRBD1 matching over 7 bases. Germline trimming cut 3 bases from V and 7 bases from J; bases unmatched to any gene: 15. This CDR3 is built from 16 residues. From germline, CDR1 is ENHRY and CDR2 SYGVKD. CDR3 coding DNA: TGTGCCATCAGTGAAGGATTGCGGACAGGCTTTAGGGAGCAGTACTTC. Its translation is CAISEGLRTGFREQYF.

This clonotype was recorded a few times. The chain links TRBV12-3 or TRBV12-4 to TRBJ1-4; 10 bases map to TRBD1. J gave up 8 bases and V 1 base, and 4 bases lay outside the gene matches. The length of the CDR3 is 15 residues. The DNA for the CDR3 is TGTGCCAGCAGTTTAGACGGACAGGGGGAGGAAAAACTGTTTTTT. Protein: CASSLDGQGEEKLFF.

V is TRBV20-1 and J is TRBJ2-1; TRBD2 matches at 7 bases. V lost 2 bases and J lost 4; bases outside the gene matches: 5. The CDR3 has 14 amino acids. Germline CDR1 DFQATT, CDR2 SNEGSKA (reference sequence). CDR3 sequence (DNA): TGCAGTGCTAGACGGTGGGAGGGTTACAATGAGCAGTTCTTC. Translation: CSARRWEGYNEQFF.

The chain links TRBV12-3 or TRBV12-4 to TRBJ1-5; maybe TRBD1 (5 bases). V was trimmed by 3 bases and J by 3 bases, leaving 15 bases between them. The CDR3 is made up of 16 amino acids. The CDR3 spells CASSFWSGDLNQPQHF. CDR3 coding DNA: TGTGCCAGCAGTTTTTGGTCTGGGGACCTCAATCAGCCCCAGCATTTT.

The chain employs TRBV3-1 and TRBJ2-5; 7 bases are shared with TRBD1. Germline CDR1 reads LGHDT; CDR2 reads YNNKEL (reference sequence). The CDR3 runs to 14 residues. The ends lost 7 bases at V and 1 base at J; junction bases unmatched: 6. CDR3 sequence: CASNPTGLQETQYF. As DNA, the CDR3 is TGTGCCAGCAACCCGACAGGGCTCCAAGAGACCCAGTACTTC.

This chain connects TRBV4-1 to TRBJ2-7; no reliable D call. Per germline, CDR1 MGHRA and CDR2 YSYEKL. This CDR3 has 14 residues. V lost 1 base and J 2 bases, leaving 9 bases between the germline ends. The CDR3, as DNA: TGCGCCAGCAGCCAAGCCCTGTTTGCCTACGAGCAGTACTTC. Amino acid sequence: CASSQALFAYEQYF.